Following are 20 T cell receptor beta chains from one sample sequenced in a study of patients and donors after allogeneic stem cell transplantation. TCRdb ran MiXCR on the RT-PCR reads and lists one entry per CDR3 protein. The table lists 20,000 or so distinct CDR3 sequences, 4.9% of them singletons, with roughly 37% in the top ten. Sample: blood, either unsorted or a sorted T cell fraction (not recorded which). Every receptor here comes from a human donor who was either an allogeneic HSCT recipient or a stem cell or donor lymphocyte infusion donor (not recorded which). It is not recorded whose cells these are; they may come from a transplant donor.

This clonotype was seen a handful of times. The genes are TRBV7-3 and TRBJ2-7; D unresolved. Germline CDR1 is SGHTA and CDR2 is FQGTGA. CDR3 length: 17 residues. Between the trimmed V and J ends, which lost 5 bases and 2 bases, there was a span of 22 bases. The CDR3 DNA is TGTGCCAGCAGCCACAATTCCCTACAAGGCTCAACCTACGAGCAGTACTTC. Translation gives CASSHNSLQGSTYEQYF.

This rearrangement joins TRBV28 to TRBJ2-5; D is unclear. V lost 3 bases, J lost 1 base, and 9 bases lay in between. The CDR3 extends over 14 amino acids. Germline values: CDR1 MDHEN, CDR2 SYDVKM. The CDR3 sequence is CASSFPRVQETQYF. The CDR3 region has the DNA TGTGCCAGCAGTTTTCCTCGGGTCCAAGAGACCCAGTACTTC.

This clonotype has at least ten counts. The V and J genes are TRBV29-1 and TRBJ1-5; D possibly corresponds to TRBD1 (5 bases). Germline V gene lookup returns CDR1 SQVTM and CDR2 ANQGSEA. The ends were cut back, 4 bases at V and 0 bases at J, with 13 bases in the middle. This CDR3 comprises 15 residues. The CDR3 nucleotides are TGCAGCGTTGCCGACAGCACCATTAGCAATCAGCCCCAGCATTTT. Protein product: CSVADSTISNQPQHF.

This clonotype was counted many times. A read error may account for a junction end that differs from germline. V and J are TRBV28 and TRBJ2-3, with D perhaps being TRBD1 or TRBD2 (5 bases each). This CDR3 spans 14 amino acids. Germline CDR1 MDHEN, CDR2 SYDVKM. CDR3 sequence: CASSLWGITDTQYF. Written as DNA, the CDR3 is TGTGCCAGCAGTCTATGGGGGATCACAGATACGCAGTATTTT.

Many counts were recorded for this clonotype. This chain joins TRBV9 and TRBJ1-1; tentatively, D is TRBD1 (6 bases). Germline lookup yields CDR1 SGDLS and CDR2 YYNGEE. The V and J ends lost 4 bases and 1 base respectively, with 17 bases between them. This CDR3 is 16 amino acids long. The CDR3 DNA is TGTGCCAGCAGCCTTAACACGGGGGCGGGGAACACTGAAGCTTTCTTT. Protein: CASSLNTGAGNTEAFF.

Here the CDR3 reads CATSDPVGGQETQYF. The CDR3 DNA reads as TGTGCCACCAGTGACCCGGTGGGGGGGCAAGAGACCCAGTACTTC. This chain connects TRBV24-1 to TRBJ2-5, with TRBD2 identical over 7 bases. This CDR3 region has 15 residues. Germline CDR1 KGHDR, CDR2 SFDVKD. The ends lost 4 bases at V and 2 bases at J; junction bases unmatched: 6.

Many counts were recorded for this clonotype. This sequence joins TRBV5-1 and TRBJ2-2; 9 bases agree with TRBD1. CDR3 length: 15 residues. With 6 bases clipped from V and 5 bases from J, the junction kept 8 bases outside the gene matches. The germline CDR1 and CDR2 sequences are SGHRS and YFSETQ. The CDR3 sequence: CASTQQGAPTGELFF. The CDR3 DNA is TGCGCCAGCACCCAACAGGGGGCGCCTACCGGGGAGCTGTTTTTT.

Ten or more counts support this clonotype. The CDR3 DNA is TGTGCCAGCAGCTTAGATGGGTCAAATTCCCAGTACTTC. It encodes CASSLDGSNSQYF. This chain joins TRBV11-3 and TRBJ2-5; D is ambiguous. With 0 bases removed from V and 9 bases from J, the gap between germline ends came to 11 bases. The CDR3 length is 13 residues. Per germline, CDR1 SGHNT and CDR2 YENEEA.

This clonotype was detected only a few times. The chain has TRBV27 and TRBJ1-5; 8 bases line up with TRBD1. This CDR3 is built from 16 residues. J lost 2 bases, V lost 3 bases, and 6 bases had no gene match. CDR1 and CDR2 (germline): MNHEY, SMNVEV (reference sequence). The CDR3 DNA follows: TGTGCCAGCAGTTTCCCGGACAGGGAGGGCAATCAGCCCCAGCATTTT. Protein sequence: CASSFPDREGNQPQHF.

This clonotype was counted ten times or more. The chain employs TRBV6-5 and TRBJ2-7; 8 nucleotides line up with TRBD1. This CDR3 is 16 amino acids long. CDR1 and CDR2 (germline): MNHEY, SVGAGI. V dropped 0 bases and J dropped 6; count of bases not matched to a gene: 10. CDR3 coding DNA: TGTGCCAGCAGTTACTCAGCAGGGGGCGCGATCAGCGAGCAGTACTTC. As protein: CASSYSAGGAISEQYF.

There are a few counts of this clonotype. The rearrangement links TRBV25-1 to TRBJ2-3, with D perhaps matching TRBD1 (5 bases). Germline V CDR1 and CDR2: MGHDK, SYGVNS. V was pared by 3 bases and J by 5 bases, with 30 bases between. The CDR3 has 20 amino acids. The CDR3 is CASSELQSRVQQGRRDTQYF. The DNA for the CDR3 is TGTGCCAGCAGTGAGCTACAGTCCCGGGTCCAGCAGGGAAGACGAGATACGCAGTATTTT.

This clonotype was counted ten times or more. CDR3: CASSFLDQETQYF. As DNA, the CDR3 is TGTGCCAGCAGTTTTTTGGACCAAGAGACCCAGTACTTC. The rearrangement links TRBV28 to TRBJ2-5; D unclear. Germline assignment: CDR1 MDHEN and CDR2 SYDVKM. The V and J ends lost 3 bases and 0 bases respectively, with 5 bases between them. The CDR3 is 13 residues long.

Relative to its sample, this clonotype is medium-sized. The chain links TRBV12-3 or TRBV12-4 to TRBJ2-6, with 8 bases lining up with TRBD1. The CDR3 sequence is 19 residues long. V shed 4 bases and J 0 bases; nucleotides not matched to a gene: 11. CDR3 DNA: TGTGCCAGCAGTTCCAGTCCAGGGGGCAGTAGCTCTGGGGCCAACGTCCTGACTTTC. It codes for CASSSSPGGSSSGANVLTF.

This clonotype was observed at least ten times. V is TRBV15 and J is TRBJ1-2; 7 bases map to TRBD1. The CDR3 is made up of 14 amino acids. Trimming at V came to 5 bases and at J to 5 bases, leaving 8 bases not matched to a gene. From germline, CDR1 is LNHNV and CDR2 YYDKDF (reference sequence). CDR3 DNA: TGTGCCACCAGCCCCTCGGACAGGAGATATGGCTACACCTTC. It translates to CATSPSDRRYGYTF.

This clonotype came up many times. The genes are TRBV7-9 and TRBJ2-7, with 9 bases fitting TRBD1. Per the germline V gene, CDR1 is SEHNR and CDR2 is FQNEAQ (reference sequence). With 2 bases clipped from V and 0 bases from J, the junction kept 2 bases outside the gene matches. The CDR3 spans 15 residues. The CDR3 is CASSLWDRASYEQYF. CDR3 nucleotide sequence: TGTGCCAGCAGCTTATGGGACAGGGCCTCCTACGAGCAGTACTTC.

This clonotype has at least ten counts. V is TRBV28 and J is TRBJ2-4; 10 bases align to TRBD1. Germline values: CDR1 MDHEN, CDR2 SYDVKM. This CDR3 region has 16 residues. The V gene end was trimmed by 3 bases and the J gene end by 7 bases; junction bases not matched to a gene: 9. The CDR3 reads CASSLEGQGYRNIQYF. The CDR3 nucleotides are TGTGCCAGCAGTTTGGAGGGACAGGGGTATAGGAACATTCAGTACTTC.

The gene calls are TRBV4-1 and TRBJ2-2, with TRBD2 matching 13 bases. Germline assignment: CDR1 MGHRA and CDR2 YSYEKL. With 6 bases clipped from V and 2 bases from J, the junction kept 3 bases outside the gene matches. There are 16 residues in the CDR3. CDR3 region: CASRRTSGGNTGELFF. CDR3 in DNA: TGCGCCAGCAGACGGACTAGCGGGGGAAACACCGGGGAGCTGTTTTTT.

There are a few counts of this clonotype. The gene calls are TRBV9 and TRBJ2-1, with TRBD2 as a possible D gene (5 bases). Germline CDR1 is SGDLS and CDR2 is YYNGEE. V gave up 0 bases and J gave up 4 bases, with 8 bases separating them. The CDR3 length is 14 residues. The CDR3 loop reads CASSVGTAYNEQFF. The CDR3 DNA is TGTGCCAGCAGCGTAGGGACTGCTTACAATGAGCAGTTCTTC.

The chain links TRBV2 to TRBJ2-5; TRBD2 might be the D (6 bases). Germline V gene lookup returns CDR1 SNHLY and CDR2 FYNNEI. The V gene lost 6 bases and the J gene lost 3 bases, with 14 bases spanning the gap. The CDR3 contains 14 residues. The DNA for the CDR3 is TGTGCCAGCAGCCCGGACTACTGGGAAGAGACCCAGTACTTC. This gives the protein CASSPDYWEETQYF.

The chain recombines TRBV5-4 with TRBJ1-1, with unresolved D. The CDR3 spans 13 residues. CDR1 is SGHNT and CDR2 is YYREEE in the germline V gene (reference sequence). The V end was cut by 4 bases, the J end by 0 bases, with 7 bases between. The CDR3 loop reads CASSLEVNTEAFF. CDR3 in DNA: TGTGCCAGCAGCCTGGAAGTGAACACTGAAGCTTTCTTT.